The 21 T cell receptor beta chains in this list originate from one sample, sequenced in a study of blood T cells in healthy people across ages (dated by TCRdb to the mid-2010s). Receptor amplification or capture employed 5' RACE. A second about 7 to 11 cycle PCR used a sample-barcoded 5' primer and a J-beta primer mix. TCRdb trimmed the raw reads at Q25, called clones with MiXCR and kept productive beta chains. Each CDR3 protein gets just one entry, which takes the most common genes and DNA from the rows behind it. The sample contains around 1,900,000 distinct CDR3 sequences, approximately 40% of them found a single time. 23% of the sample rests with the top ten. Sequenced: blood. These receptors were obtained from a human donor in good health.

This clonotype has a handful of counts. The gene calls are TRBV7-9 and TRBJ1-5; 7 bases align to TRBD1. The CDR3 has 18 residues. Germline loops: CDR1 SEHNR, CDR2 FQNEAQ (reference sequence). The J segment lost 0 bases and the V segment lost 8 bases, leaving 16 bases of the junction unmatched. CDR3 DNA sequence: TGTGCCAGCGCCGATTGGTCCGGGACAGACTTTAGCAATCAGCCCCAGCATTTT. Protein product: CASADWSGTDFSNQPQHF.

The sample holds a few counts of this clonotype. The rearrangement joins TRBV12-3 or TRBV12-4 to TRBJ2-5, with 11 bases identical to TRBD1. The CDR3 totals 13 residues. V lost 7 bases and J lost 8; bases outside the gene matches: 6. CDR3 nucleotides: TGTGCCAGCACAGGGACAGGGGGTACAACCCAGTACTTC. This codes for CASTGTGGTTQYF.

V gene TRBV20-1 combines with J gene TRBJ2-5; D may be TRBD2 (7 bases). Per germline, CDR1 DFQATT and CDR2 SNEGSKA (reference sequence). Trimming shortened V by 3 bases and J by 4 bases, and 30 bases separated the two germline ends. The CDR3 is 19 residues long. The CDR3 spells CSASSPRGGGPTRGETQYF. CDR3 nucleotide sequence: TGCAGTGCTAGTTCCCCAAGAGGGGGGGGGCCCACCCGAGGAGAGACCCAGTACTTC.

This clonotype occurred a few times. The CDR3 DNA reads TGTGCCAGCAGTTTAGTTGTCAACTACGAGCAGTACTTC. This encodes CASSLVVNYEQYF. The chain couples TRBV27 to TRBJ2-7; no clear D gene. The CDR3 loop spans 13 amino acids. V dropped 2 bases and J dropped 3 bases, with 8 bases sitting between them. CDR1 is MNHEY, CDR2 SMNVEV, per germline (reference sequence).

This clonotype came up a few times. The V and J genes are TRBV27 and TRBJ1-2; D perhaps matches TRBD1 (6 bases). The CDR3 contains 15 residues. Germline loops: CDR1 MNHEY, CDR2 SMNVEV (reference sequence). V shed 2 bases and J shed 2 bases, with 12 bases lying between them. CDR3 DNA sequence: TGTGCCAGCAGTTTAATGGGGGGCTGGAACTATGGCTACACCTTC. Amino acids: CASSLMGGWNYGYTF.

Only a few counts were recorded for this clonotype. The chain carries TRBV20-1 and TRBJ2-1, with 7 bases fitting TRBD1. CDR1 and CDR2 from the germline V gene are DFQATT and SNEGSKA (reference sequence). CDR3 length: 16 amino acids. The V segment lost 6 bases and the J segment 7 bases; nucleotides outside the gene matches: 18. Here the CDR3 DNA reads TGCAGTGCCCAGAGGCCCTCAGGGGGATTTGGGAATGAGCAGTTCTTC. Translated: CSAQRPSGGFGNEQFF.

In its sample, this clonotype was seen a few times. The V call is TRBV20-1, the J call TRBJ2-1; TRBD1 or TRBD2 may be the D gene (5 bases each). V lost 6 bases to trimming and J lost 10 bases, with 16 bases between them. CDR3 length: 12 amino acids. Germline CDR1 DFQATT, CDR2 SNEGSKA (reference sequence). The CDR3 loop reads CSALGGRTEQFF. The CDR3 nucleotides are TGCAGTGCCCTTGGGGGACGGACCGAGCAGTTCTTC.

V is TRBV5-1 and J is TRBJ2-1; D could derive from TRBD1 or TRBD2 (6 bases each). The germline V gene encodes CDR1 SGHRS and CDR2 YFSETQ. V was trimmed by 4 bases and J by 4 bases, leaving 21 bases between them. The CDR3 is 17 amino acids. The CDR3 DNA reads as TGCGCCAGCAGCACGTCCCGGGGGCAGGTGCTTTACAATGAGCAGTTCTTC. Residues: CASSTSRGQVLYNEQFF.

This clonotype was detected a few times. The gene calls are TRBV4-3 and TRBJ1-4; unclear D gene. CDR1 and CDR2 (germline): LGHNA, YSLEER. The CDR3 loop spans 15 amino acids. V lost 1 base and J lost 4, with 10 bases in between. CDR3 nucleotide sequence: TGCGCCAGCAGCCAAGGGGAGGCGGATAATGAAAAACTGTTTTTT. Protein: CASSQGEADNEKLFF.

This sequence joins TRBV6-2 or TRBV6-3 and TRBJ1-6; D uncertain. This CDR3 has 13 residues. The germline V gene encodes CDR1 MNHEY and CDR2 SVGEGT. The V gene lost 2 bases and the J gene lost 14 bases, with 13 bases spanning the gap. In nucleotides, the CDR3 is TGTGCCAGCAGTTACGACGGTCCTTCGACCCTCCACTTT. Amino acid sequence: CASSYDGPSTLHF.

The CDR3 DNA reads as TGTGCCAGCAGCTTAGTAGCGCTAGATCAGCCCCAGCATTTT. Translating gives CASSLVALDQPQHF. This chain joins TRBV7-2 and TRBJ1-5; D ambiguous. CDR3 length: 14 amino acids. Germline V lookup: CDR1 SGHTA, CDR2 FQGNSA. V was shortened by 1 base and J by 5 bases, with 9 bases between the two germline ends.

In regard to this clonotype: Being one base from a much bigger clone, this may be a read error. The chain combines TRBV2 with TRBJ2-7; D not certain. CDR3 length: 11 amino acids. Trimming removed 11 bases at V and 5 bases at J, with 13 bases between. The germline CDR1 and CDR2 sequences are SNHLY and FYNNEI. In nucleotides, the CDR3 is TGTGCCGGCTTACGGGCAAACGAGCAGTACTTC. Its protein is CAGLRANEQYF.

V is TRBV10-3 and J is TRBJ1-2, with D unclear. There are 12 residues in the CDR3. Germline CDR1 and CDR2: ENHRY and SYGVKD. Trimming shortened V by 10 bases and J by 8 bases, and 17 bases separated the two germline ends. CDR3 DNA: TGTGCCACCGGGCCAGGTGGTTACGGCTACACCTTC. It is translated as CATGPGGYGYTF.

The chain couples TRBV7-9 to TRBJ2-5; TRBD1 aligns across 10 bases. V lost 4 bases to trimming and J lost 11 bases; unmatched junction nucleotides: 4. Germline V gives CDR1 SEHNR, CDR2 FQNEAQ (reference sequence). This CDR3 is 12 amino acids long. CDR3 in DNA: TGTGCCAGCAGCTCGGACAGGGGGAAGCAGTACTTC. Residues: CASSSDRGKQYF.

V gene TRBV9 combines with J gene TRBJ2-3; TRBD2 might be the D (6 bases). Germline lookup yields CDR1 SGDLS and CDR2 YYNGEE. Trimming stripped 0 bases from V and 6 bases from J, with 17 bases between. The CDR3 contains 16 residues. CDR3 DNA: TGTGCCAGCAGCGTAGGTCGGGGGTCGAGGTGGGATACGCAGTATTTT. Protein product: CASSVGRGSRWDTQYF.

CDR3 amino acids: CASSKTLGSDTQYF. Here the CDR3 DNA reads TGTGCCAGCAGCAAAACACTGGGTTCAGATACGCAGTATTTT. This rearrangement joins TRBV7-3 to TRBJ2-3, with D uncertain. The V and J ends lost 5 bases and 4 bases respectively, with 13 bases between them. The CDR3 is 14 residues long. Germline-derived CDR1 and CDR2 are SGHTA and FQGTGA.

The chain joins TRBV5-5 to TRBJ1-1; D is unclear. Germline V lookup: CDR1 SGHKS, CDR2 YYEKEE (reference sequence). Trimming cost V 4 bases and J 0 bases, with 13 bases left between them. The length of the CDR3 is 15 residues. CDR3 nucleotide sequence: TGTGCCAGCAGCCCCGAGCACGGACTGAACACTGAAGCTTTCTTT. Amino acid sequence: CASSPEHGLNTEAFF.

This clonotype has just a few counts. V gene TRBV7-2 combines with J gene TRBJ2-1; 9 nucleotides match TRBD2. Germline assignment: CDR1 SGHTA and CDR2 FQGNSA. Trimming removed 9 bases from V and 4 bases from J; junction bases left unmatched: 10. There are 15 residues in the CDR3. The chain's CDR3 is CTSSRAGGPYNEQFF. The CDR3 DNA reads as TGTACCAGTAGCCGCGCGGGGGGGCCGTACAATGAGCAGTTCTTC.

The chain has TRBV18 and TRBJ1-1; D is uncertain. The CDR3 sequence is 14 residues long. Germline-derived CDR1 and CDR2 are KGHSH and LQKENI. Trimming removed 2 bases from V and 4 bases from J, with 11 bases in between. The CDR3, as DNA: TGTGCCAGCTCACCATCTGGGGTGACCACTGAAGCTTTCTTT. Protein sequence: CASSPSGVTTEAFF.

The CDR3 loop reads CASSPARISAKNIQYF. CDR3 DNA sequence: TGTGCCAGCAGCCCAGCCAGGATCTCAGCCAAAAACATTCAGTACTTC. The chain carries TRBV11-2 and TRBJ2-4; the D is unclear. The CDR3 is made up of 16 amino acids. V was cut by 5 bases and J by 0 bases, with 14 bases left in between. Germline V gene sequence: CDR1 SGHAT, CDR2 FQNNGV.

This clonotype came up a few times. The chain has TRBV4-1 and TRBJ2-5, with no clear D. The CDR3 loop spans 13 amino acids. V lost 2 bases and J 0 bases, leaving 4 bases between the germline ends. Germline CDR1 MGHRA, CDR2 YSYEKL. Here the CDR3 DNA reads TGCGCCAGCAGCCAAACTAACCAAGAGACCCAGTACTTC. Translation: CASSQTNQETQYF.